This T cell receptor (beta chain) emerged from a study of blood T cell repertoires in COVID-19. Trimming removed 5 bases from V and 6 bases from J; junction bases left unmatched: 12. The germline CDR1 and CDR2 sequences are SNHLY and FYNNEI. This CDR3 comprises 15 residues. This clone was found a few times. Sequencing was performed with immunoSEQ multiplex PCR; in TCRdb, only in-frame clones are kept and a portion is missing. The data contain 95,000 to 110,000 clones, 84% of them singletons. Sequenced input: peripheral blood. This chain connects TRBV2 to TRBJ2-7, with 8 bases matching TRBD2. This TCR derives from a man aged 55 to 70 with acute or convalescent COVID-19. CDR3 sequence: CASSRTGPAGGEQYF. As DNA, the CDR3 is TGTGCCAGCAGTCGAACAGGGCCGGCGGGGGGCGAGCAGTACTTC. The full variable domain, completed using reference TRBV2 and TRBJ2-7, is EPEVTQTPSHQVTQMGQEVILRCVPISNHLYFYWYRQILGQKVEFLVSFYNNEISEKSEIFDDQFSVERPDGSNFTLKIRSTKLEDSAMYFCASSRTGPAGGEQYFGPGTRLTVT.